This T cell receptor (beta chain) was recorded in a study of T cells in Graves' hyperthyroidism and ophthalmopathy (dated by TCRdb to between 2018 and 2021). Regarding the study in general: Peripheral blood samples were taken at the time of initial diagnosis, prior to any treatment. In addition, the study compared T-cell repertoires in thyroid tissue and in blood from 6 or 7 Graves' hyperthyroidism patients. TCR V-J signatures able to tell the groups apart were searched for in a discovery cohort of 100 or so patients, of whom around 42 had Graves' ophthalmopathy and 57 had stable Graves' hyperthyroidism. The roughly 99 discovery patients were divided at random into training and test sets in a 7:3 ratio. Prospective prediction of ophthalmopathy was tested in an independent validation cohort consisting of roughly 19 hyperthyroidism patients and about 17 patients who later progressed to ophthalmopathy. Following sampling, methimazole starting at 30 mg daily was given to hyperthyroidism patients, and high-dose intravenous methylprednisolone was given to ophthalmopathy patients. The paper reports TCR Vbeta CDR3 sequencing of approximately 130 peripheral blood samples: 43 ophthalmopathy, under 80 hyperthyroidism and around 17 progressor patients. Study-wide findings and limitations: A 13 V-J signature model separated ophthalmopathy from stable hyperthyroidism, with approximately 87% sensitivity and just under 84% specificity in cross-validation and 80%/75% in testing. Sample size was not statistically predetermined, and investigators were not blinded to group allocation. Blood samples also contained most of the expanded thyroid clonotypes (frequency above 0.001), which suggests that blood repertoires may reflect thyroid immune responses. In validation, progression to ophthalmopathy was predicted by the model with about 70% sensitivity and roughly 76% specificity, a median of about 6 months before onset.

Between the V and J ends, shortened by 2 bases and 7 bases respectively, the junction contains 6 bases. As encoded in the germline V gene (reference sequence), CDR1 is LNHDA while CDR2 is SQIVND. The CDR3 covers 12 residues, taking in both the cysteine and the phenylalanine. Only CDR3 DNA remains: 36 bases, in frame from the first base. Amplification of TCR beta CDR3 regions was carried out from RNA transcripts. For the first round of RT-PCR on the TCR CDR3, the HTBI primer set was used together with the Qiagen OneStep RT-PCR kit. Libraries were constructed in a second round of multiplex PCR, after which size selection and purification were carried out. Sequencing of the libraries was done on an Illumina HiSeq2000 using paired-end 100 bp reads. Per the original workflow: SOAPnuke was used to process the raw data, removing reads that contained adapters or uncalled bases, had a mean Phred below 15, or lacked an exact match to the constant primer or identifier. High-quality paired reads were merged with COPE v1.2.5, and unique nucleotide sequences were defined as clonotypes. MiTCR v1.1 was used to align the clonotypes against IMGT TRBV, TRBD and TRBJ reference segments. The analysis was restricted to V-J combinations with a frequency above 0.0001, which together covered just over 99% of the repertoires. The TCS score was defined as F50 (clonal expansion) divided by E x V (chaos), with BLOSUM62-based TCRdist calculated between CDR3 peptides within each V-J. Welch's t-statistics and random forest reduced around 520 V-J features to some 14, which were used in a naive Bayes classifier (R e1071). Using fastp trimming at Q25 and MiXCR clonotype assembly, TCRdb reanalyzed the public sequencing data and kept in-frame beta chains. Rows with one shared CDR3 protein collapse into an entry with the most common genes and DNA. The V and J calls follow TCRdb's processing rather than the paper's. This sample comprises hundreds of thousands of distinct CDR3 sequences, approximately 13% of them detected only once. Together, the top ten hold 5% to 7% of the sample.

Regarding this clonotype: Its antigen is currently not known. Base qualities are not provided; no much larger clone lies one nucleotide away.

The hyperthyroidism patients were between 18 and 65 years old and newly diagnosed, with a disease duration of less than 2 months. Patients with uncontrolled infections, other autoimmune diseases, pregnancy or lactation were excluded. Diagnoses relied on clinical symptoms, serum thyroxine and TRAb, thyroid ultrasound and orbital computed tomography. For progressor patients, blood was drawn at the first diagnosis of hyperthyroidism, before any ophthalmopathy symptoms had appeared. PBMCs were isolated from approximately 10 ml of fresh peripheral blood by Ficoll-Paque density gradient centrifugation. Progressor patients were first diagnosed with Graves' hyperthyroidism and then developed ophthalmopathy during follow-up. Trizol reagent was used to extract total RNA, and RNA quality was then checked on an Agilent 2100 Bioanalyzer.

Sequencing was carried out using blood. This receptor was taken from a woman aged 30 to 39 with Graves' hyperthyroidism that later progressed to Graves' ophthalmopathy. Here the chain combines TRBV19 and TRBJ1-5; the D gene cannot be resolved reliably. CDR3 sequence: CASSIHGQPQHF. The bases read TGTGCCAGTAGTATACATGGGCAGCCCCAGCATTTT.